This T cell receptor (beta chain) was sequenced in a study of cytomegalovirus exposure and HLA in healthy donors. The ends lost 11 bases at V and 3 bases at J; junction bases unmatched: 12. CDR1 and CDR2 (germline): LNHDA, SQIVND (reference sequence). CDR3 size: 15 residues. On this clone: Its antigen is not identified.

The study ran its PCR with 60 Vbeta and 13 Jbeta primers. Libraries were prepared by immunoSEQ multiplex PCR; TCRdb keeps only in-frame clonotypes and omits some of them. The sample spans around 70,000 clones; the ten largest clones claim about 0.83%. Findings of the study overall: The study labeled 170 or so TCR beta chains cytomegalovirus-associated. Accounts indicate the classifier identified cytomegalovirus status with strong specificity and sensitivity. A later analysis, which compared TCR beta chains of equal frequency, found the HLA-associated ones more clonally expanded.

Sequencing was performed on PBMCs. The TCR sequence derives from a boy aged 5-17 years in good health and CMV-seronegative. The rearrangement links TRBV19 to TRBJ1-4; 7 nucleotides align to TRBD1. This CDR3 reads CAPKGASAANEKLFF. The CDR3 DNA reads TGTGCCCCAAAGGGGGCCTCCGCGGCTAATGAAAAACTGTTTTTT.